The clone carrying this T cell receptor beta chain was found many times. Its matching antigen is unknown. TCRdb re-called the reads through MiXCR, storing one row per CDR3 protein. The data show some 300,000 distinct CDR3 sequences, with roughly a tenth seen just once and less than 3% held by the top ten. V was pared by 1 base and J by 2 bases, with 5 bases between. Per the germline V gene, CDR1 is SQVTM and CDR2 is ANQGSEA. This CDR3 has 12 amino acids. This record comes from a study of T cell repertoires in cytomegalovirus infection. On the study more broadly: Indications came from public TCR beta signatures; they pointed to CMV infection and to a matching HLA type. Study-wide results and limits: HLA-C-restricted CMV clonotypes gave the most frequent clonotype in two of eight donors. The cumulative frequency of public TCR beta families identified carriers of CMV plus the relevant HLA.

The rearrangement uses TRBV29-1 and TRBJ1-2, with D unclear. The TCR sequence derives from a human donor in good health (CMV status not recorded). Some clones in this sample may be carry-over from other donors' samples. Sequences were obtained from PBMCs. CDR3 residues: CSVEVRNYGYTF. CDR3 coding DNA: TGCAGCGTTGAAGTCAGAAACTATGGCTACACCTTC.